This passage covers 5 T cell receptor beta chains from one sample sequenced in a study of cytomegalovirus exposure and HLA in healthy donors. The PCR used 60 Vbeta and 13 Jbeta primers. Measured with immunoSEQ multiplex PCR; TCRdb has only the in-frame clones, and not every one. The table includes roughly 200,000 clones, less than 85% detected once. Material: PBMCs. These receptors were collected from a boy aged 10-17 years in good health and CMV-seronegative.

This clone appeared a few times. The V and J genes are TRBV7-9 and TRBJ2-3, with 10 bases fitting TRBD2. Germline CDR1 is SEHNR and CDR2 is FQNEAQ (reference sequence). The CDR3 extends over 17 amino acids. After removal of 1 base from V and 0 bases from J, the junction contained 4 bases not matched to a gene. CDR3 sequence: CASSLGTSGASTDTQYF. CDR3 in DNA: TGTGCCAGCAGCTTAGGTACTAGCGGGGCTAGCACAGATACGCAGTATTTT.

V gene TRBV29-1 combines with J gene TRBJ2-1; 9 bases match TRBD2. V lost 2 bases, J lost 7 bases, and 0 bases stayed unmatched. The CDR3 sequence is 12 residues long. Looked up from germline, CDR1 is SQVTM and CDR2 is ANQGSEA. The CDR3: CSVELAGNEQFF. In DNA form, the CDR3 reads TGCAGCGTTGAACTAGCGGGGAATGAGCAGTTCTTC.

The chain joins TRBV10-3 to TRBJ2-2; TRBD2 matches 8 bases. Germline V gene sequence: CDR1 ENHRY, CDR2 SYGVKD. The V gene end was trimmed by 8 bases and the J gene end by 5 bases; junction bases not matched to a gene: 16. The CDR3 totals 17 residues. CDR3 in DNA: TGTGCCATCCTAAATAGCGGGGAAGTAACGAGGACCGGGGAGCTGTTTTTT. This translates into CAILNSGEVTRTGELFF.

The chain uses TRBV7-9 and TRBJ2-4; D remains unclear. The CDR3 consists of 13 residues. With 4 bases removed from V and 5 bases from J, the gap between germline ends came to 9 bases. The V gene's germline CDR1 is SEHNR and CDR2 FQNEAQ (reference sequence). The DNA of the CDR3 is TGTGCCAGCAGCTCCGACACCCAAAACATTCAGTACTTC. This codes for CASSSDTQNIQYF.

The chain couples TRBV9 to TRBJ1-1; 9 nucleotides match TRBD1. This CDR3 contains 16 residues. J was trimmed by 1 base and V by 5 bases; bases with no gene match: 9. CDR1 and CDR2 from the germline V gene are SGDLS and YYNGEE. This CDR3 is CASRGGQGRQNTEAFF. CDR3 DNA sequence: TGTGCCAGCAGGGGCGGACAGGGGCGACAGAACACTGAAGCTTTCTTT.